This passage covers 13 T cell receptor beta chains from one sample sequenced in a study of cytomegalovirus exposure and HLA in healthy donors. The PCR employed 60 Vbeta primers together with 13 Jbeta primers. TCRdb's copy holds only in-frame clones and misses some; the assay was immunoSEQ multiplex PCR. The sample carries under 200,000 clones, around 65% recorded once. Sequences were obtained from PBMCs. The receptors shown here come from a woman between 40 and 50 years old in good health and CMV-seropositive.

This chain joins TRBV7-2 and TRBJ1-2; 10 bases align to TRBD1. CDR1 and CDR2 (germline): SGHTA, FQGNSA. The CDR3 is made up of 12 amino acids. Trimming removed 7 bases from V and 7 bases from J; junction bases left unmatched: 3. The CDR3: CASTWTGGGYTF. CDR3 nucleotide sequence: TGTGCCAGCACCTGGACAGGGGGTGGCTACACCTTC.

This clone has only one observation. The chain recombines TRBV7-3 with TRBJ1-1; D unresolved. V dropped 5 bases and J dropped 1 base, with 8 bases sitting between them. CDR1 is SGHTA, CDR2 FQGTGA, per germline. This CDR3 spans 13 amino acids. DNA for the CDR3: TGTGCCAGCAGCCAGGCGGGGAACACTGAAGCTTTCTTT. This encodes CASSQAGNTEAFF.

This clone was counted between two and nine times. The chain recombines TRBV6-1 with TRBJ1-6; D gene unclear. Trimming removed 2 bases at V and 10 bases at J, with 12 bases between. Germline assignment: CDR1 MNHNS and CDR2 SASEGT. CDR3 length: 14 residues. The CDR3 sequence is CASSESSGRSPLHF. The CDR3 region has the DNA TGTGCCAGCAGTGAATCGTCTGGGAGGTCACCCCTCCACTTT.

The chain links TRBV19 to TRBJ1-5; D is perhaps TRBD1 (6 bases). The V end was cut by 5 bases, the J end by 7 bases, with 18 bases between. In germline, CDR1 is LNHDA, CDR2 SQIVND (reference sequence). CDR3 length: 15 amino acids. The CDR3 DNA follows: TGTGCCAGTAGTCAACAGGGAGATCGTGGGCAGCCCCAGCATTTT. Its protein is CASSQQGDRGQPQHF.

The chain links TRBV6-5 to TRBJ2-7, with D possibly matching TRBD1 (5 bases). The ends were cut back, 2 bases at V and 3 bases at J, with 17 bases in the middle. CDR1 and CDR2 from the germline V gene are MNHEY and SVGAGI. The CDR3 covers 16 residues. CDR3 sequence reads: CASSYLDPLGHYEQYF. DNA of the CDR3: TGTGCCAGCAGTTACCTAGACCCCCTGGGGCACTACGAGCAGTACTTC.

The chain uses TRBV29-1 and TRBJ2-3; 7 bases are a match to TRBD2. The trim removed 3 bases at V and 0 bases at J, leaving 6 bases unmatched. This CDR3 comprises 15 residues. The germline CDR1 and CDR2 sequences are SQVTM and ANQGSEA. Here the CDR3 DNA reads TGCAGCGTTGACCCCCGGCGGGGGAGCACAGATACGCAGTATTTT. This translates into CSVDPRRGSTDTQYF.

The V and J genes are TRBV9 and TRBJ2-3; D is perhaps TRBD2 (6 bases). The germline V and J ends were trimmed by 3 bases and 3 bases, with 14 bases remaining between them. The germline V gene has CDR1 SGDLS and CDR2 YYNGEE. The CDR3 runs 15 residues. The chain's CDR3 is CASSAGLWQTDTQYF. CDR3 nucleotide sequence: TGTGCCAGCAGCGCGGGACTCTGGCAAACAGATACGCAGTATTTT.

This chain uses TRBV19 with TRBJ1-5, with 7 bases fitting TRBD1. This CDR3 contains 13 residues. V was clipped by 10 bases and J by 4 bases; unmatched bases: 7. CDR1 is LNHDA, CDR2 SQIVND, per germline (reference sequence). CDR3 nucleotides: TGTGCCACCTCAGGGGGTTGGAATCAGCCCCAGCATTTT. Its protein is CATSGGWNQPQHF. Complete variable domain (other parts from reference TRBV19 and TRBJ1-5): DGGITQSPKYLFRKEGQNVTLSCEQNLNHDAMYWYRQDPGQGLRLIYYSQIVNDFQKGDIAEGYSVSREKKESFPLTVTSAQKNPTAFYLCATSGGWNQPQHFGDGTRLSIL.

V and J are TRBV19 and TRBJ2-6; D remains unclear. The length of the CDR3 is 14 residues. The germline V and J ends were trimmed by 5 bases and 2 bases, with 7 bases remaining between them. The V gene's germline CDR1 is LNHDA and CDR2 SQIVND (reference sequence). CDR3 loop: CASSPGAGANVLTF. In DNA form, the CDR3 reads TGTGCCAGTAGTCCAGGTGCTGGGGCCAACGTCCTGACTTTC.

The chain has TRBV7-2 and TRBJ2-3; the match to TRBD2 covers 11 bases. This CDR3 is 16 amino acids long. V was clipped by 5 bases and J by 6 bases; unmatched bases: 10. The germline gives CDR1 SGHTA, CDR2 FQGNSA. In DNA form, the CDR3 reads TGTGCCAGCAGCACTACTAGCGGGAGTCCTCCCGATACGCAGTATTTT. Protein: CASSTTSGSPPDTQYF.

The J gene is TRBJ2-3, the V gene TRBV4-3; 8 positions match TRBD2. There are 17 residues in the CDR3. V was clipped by 2 bases and J by 2 bases; unmatched bases: 9. Germline CDR1 LGHNA, CDR2 YSLEER. The CDR3 DNA reads as TGCGCCAGCAGCCAAACGAACGCGGGGGGACTCACAGATACGCAGTATTTT. It translates to CASSQTNAGGLTDTQYF.

The chain joins TRBV5-1 to TRBJ2-5; 8 bases map to TRBD1. Germline V gene lookup returns CDR1 SGHRS and CDR2 YFSETQ. There are 15 residues in the CDR3. V was pared by 3 bases and J by 5 bases, with 9 bases of the junction left unmatched. The CDR3 sequence is CASSSGQGAGETQYF. The CDR3 DNA sequence: TGCGCCAGCAGCTCAGGACAGGGCGCCGGGGAGACCCAGTACTTC.

The rearrangement joins TRBV6-5 to TRBJ1-2; unclear D gene. Germline lookup yields CDR1 MNHEY and CDR2 SVGAGI. V was cut by 0 bases and J by 4 bases, with 9 bases left in between. This CDR3 spans 14 amino acids. CDR3 in DNA: TGTGCCAGCAGTTACTCGGCAGCAGGCTATGGCTACACCTTC. As protein: CASSYSAAGYGYTF.